One sample yielded the 30 T cell receptor beta chains listed below, sequenced in a study of CD8 T cells in Susac syndrome. The RNA, 0.5 to 1 ug, was put through reverse transcription using random hexamers. One entry per CDR3 protein, called by TCRdb with MiXCR from the immunoSEQ multiplex PCR reads. The data hold 70,000 to 95,000 distinct CDR3 sequences, with 85% to 95% observed a single time. Sequenced sample: CD8+ T cells from PBMCs. Receptors were obtained from a human donor with Susac syndrome.

This rearrangement joins TRBV6-1 to TRBJ2-7; 10 bases align to TRBD2. The germline V gene encodes CDR1 MNHNS and CDR2 SASEGT. The CDR3 covers 16 residues. The V segment lost 4 bases and the J segment 5 bases; nucleotides outside the gene matches: 11. Here the CDR3 reads CASSAAGTSELNEQYF. As DNA, the CDR3 is TGTGCCAGCAGTGCCGCCGGGACTAGCGAATTAAACGAGCAGTACTTC.

The gene calls are TRBV10-3 and TRBJ2-7; 8 bases agree with TRBD1. CDR1 and CDR2 from the germline V gene are ENHRY and SYGVKD. The CDR3 extends over 14 amino acids. V trimming: 2 bases; J trimming: 5 bases; junction bases outside the gene matches: 5. The CDR3 loop is CAISEPQTGDEQYF. The CDR3 DNA follows: TGTGCCATCAGTGAGCCCCAGACAGGGGACGAGCAGTACTTC.

This sequence joins TRBV7-9 and TRBJ2-7; no definite D call. Trimming took 3 bases from V and 0 from J, leaving 6 bases between them. This CDR3 comprises 13 residues. In germline, CDR1 is SEHNR, CDR2 FQNEAQ (reference sequence). CDR3 residues: CASSFQPSYEQYF. CDR3 bases: TGTGCCAGCAGCTTCCAGCCCTCCTACGAGCAGTACTTC.

The chain employs TRBV7-9 and TRBJ2-5, with D possibly matching TRBD2 (7 bases). The germline gives CDR1 SEHNR, CDR2 FQNEAQ (reference sequence). The CDR3 has 17 residues. Trimming stripped 5 bases from V and 5 bases from J, with 24 bases between. CDR3 bases: TGTGCCAGCAGCCCCGACCGCCGCGGGAGTGGGGGCGAGACCCAGTACTTC. Residues: CASSPDRRGSGGETQYF.

V is TRBV15 and J is TRBJ1-2, with TRBD1 matching 7 bases. Trimming removed 3 bases from V and 7 bases from J; junction bases left unmatched: 8. The CDR3 has 14 amino acids. Germline V gene lookup returns CDR1 LNHNV and CDR2 YYDKDF (reference sequence). The CDR3 DNA reads TGTGCCACCAGCAGTAGGGACAGCCGATTTGGCTACACCTTC. It encodes CATSSRDSRFGYTF.

This clonotype is a singleton in its sample. CDR3 region: CSAKTEAYEQYF. The CDR3 DNA follows: TGCAGTGCTAAGACAGAAGCCTACGAGCAGTACTTC. V is TRBV20-1 and J is TRBJ2-7; D is possibly TRBD1 (5 bases). There are 12 residues in the CDR3. V lost 4 bases and J lost 2, with 9 bases in between. Germline assignment: CDR1 DFQATT and CDR2 SNEGSKA (reference sequence).

This clonotype appeared once. V is TRBV19 and J is TRBJ2-1; D remains ambiguous. Deletions cut 0 bases from V and 9 bases from J, with 3 bases between. This CDR3 has 11 amino acids. CDR1 is LNHDA and CDR2 is SQIVND in the germline V gene (reference sequence). The CDR3 nucleotides are TGTGCCAGTAGTATAGATGGTGAGCAGTTCTTC. Translation gives CASSIDGEQFF.

This sequence joins TRBV2 and TRBJ2-1; 8 positions match TRBD1. Germline CDR1 and CDR2: SNHLY and FYNNEI. With 6 bases clipped from V and 1 base from J, the junction kept 5 bases outside the gene matches. The CDR3 consists of 15 residues. This CDR3 is CASRGQGVSYNEQFF. The CDR3 coding sequence is TGTGCCAGCAGAGGACAGGGTGTGTCCTACAATGAGCAGTTCTTC.

This clonotype was counted between two and nine times. This chain links TRBV4-2 with TRBJ2-5; tentative D call: TRBD2 (5 bases). Germline CDR1 is LGHNA and CDR2 is YNFKEQ. The CDR3 is 13 amino acids. V lost 1 base, J lost 10 bases, and 13 bases lay in between. CDR3 nucleotides: TGTGCCAGCAGCCAAGCCTACCGGGAAGACCAGTACTTC. Its translation is CASSQAYREDQYF.

V and J are TRBV5-4 and TRBJ2-5; 8 positions agree with TRBD2. Germline values: CDR1 SGHNT, CDR2 YYREEE (reference sequence). V shed 3 bases, J shed 4 bases, and the junction held 5 bases outside the gene matches. This CDR3 contains 14 residues. The CDR3 protein is CASSSSGGIETQYF. The CDR3 DNA follows: TGTGCCAGCAGCTCAAGCGGGGGAATAGAGACCCAGTACTTC.

The V gene is TRBV29-1, the J gene TRBJ2-7; 7 bases agree with TRBD1. Per germline, CDR1 SQVTM and CDR2 ANQGSEA. V lost 2 bases to trimming and J lost 2 bases; unmatched junction nucleotides: 12. CDR3 length: 16 residues. The CDR3, as DNA: TGCAGCGTTGAAATCGGTCGCACAGGGGATACCTACGAGCAGTACTTC. It specifies CSVEIGRTGDTYEQYF.

J is TRBJ2-7 and V is TRBV27, with TRBD1 identical over 7 bases. This CDR3 is 14 amino acids long. The V gene's germline CDR1 is MNHEY and CDR2 SMNVEV (reference sequence). With 6 bases clipped from V and 0 bases from J, the junction kept 5 bases outside the gene matches. CDR3 sequence (DNA): TGTGCCAGCAGACCGGGACAGTTCTCCTACGAGCAGTACTTC. Protein: CASRPGQFSYEQYF.

The J gene is TRBJ2-5, the V gene TRBV9, with TRBD1 identical over 10 bases. This CDR3 contains 15 residues. Germline trimming cut 3 bases from V and 4 bases from J; bases unmatched to any gene: 6. Germline CDR1 is SGDLS and CDR2 is YYNGEE. The DNA of the CDR3 is TGTGCCAGCAGCGAGGACAGGGGGAGGAGAGAGACCCAGTACTTC. Its protein is CASSEDRGRRETQYF.

V is TRBV10-3 and J is TRBJ2-1, with D maybe TRBD1 (6 bases). With 6 bases removed from V and 6 bases from J, the gap between germline ends came to 12 bases. The CDR3 has 13 residues. The germline V gene has CDR1 ENHRY and CDR2 SYGVKD. In DNA form, the CDR3 reads TGTGCCATCAGCTCCCCGGACAGCAATGAGCAGTTCTTC. Translation gives CAISSPDSNEQFF.

V gene TRBV4-1 combines with J gene TRBJ2-5; D perhaps matches TRBD1 (5 bases). The CDR3 has 14 residues. V was trimmed by 1 base and J by 4 bases, leaving 10 bases between them. The V gene's germline CDR1 is MGHRA and CDR2 YSYEKL. As DNA, the CDR3 is TGCGCCAGCAGCCAAGGATCAAGGGGAGAGACCCAGTACTTC. Its translation is CASSQGSRGETQYF.

The chain combines TRBV7-2 with TRBJ1-2, with D perhaps TRBD1 (5 bases). V shed 3 bases and J shed 5 bases, with 7 bases lying between them. Germline CDR1 reads SGHTA; CDR2 reads FQGNSA. The CDR3 runs 12 residues. The CDR3: CASSLDIYGYTF. The CDR3 DNA reads TGTGCCAGCAGCTTGGACATTTATGGCTACACCTTC.

The chain joins TRBV4-3 to TRBJ2-3, with a possible D match to TRBD2 (6 bases). Germline V gene lookup returns CDR1 LGHNA and CDR2 YSLEER. V was cut by 0 bases and J by 8 bases, with 15 bases left in between. The CDR3 totals 15 residues. CDR3: CASSQEEAGGGTQYF. The CDR3 bases are TGCGCCAGCAGCCAAGAAGAAGCGGGCGGAGGTACGCAGTATTTT.

The rearrangement links TRBV7-9 to TRBJ2-2; 7 bases are a match to TRBD1. The CDR3 consists of 14 residues. From germline, CDR1 is SEHNR and CDR2 FQNEAQ (reference sequence). After removal of 5 bases from V and 7 bases from J, the junction contained 7 bases not matched to a gene. The CDR3 DNA follows: TGTGCCAGCAGCCTTGGACAGGTGCACGGGGAGCTGTTTTTT. Translating gives CASSLGQVHGELFF.

CDR3 residues: CSALIGVIADTQYF. CDR3 nucleotide sequence: TGCAGTGCCCTCATAGGGGTAATCGCAGATACGCAGTATTTT. The chain uses TRBV20-1 and TRBJ2-3; tentatively, D is TRBD1 (5 bases). V was shortened by 6 bases and J by 4 bases, with 17 bases between the two germline ends. The germline V gene has CDR1 DFQATT and CDR2 SNEGSKA (reference sequence). The CDR3 extends over 14 amino acids.

The chain links TRBV18 to TRBJ1-5; D uncertain. The germline V gene has CDR1 KGHSH and CDR2 LQKENI. The CDR3 is 14 amino acids. The V end lost 2 bases, the J end lost 2 bases, and 7 bases lay between the germline ends. Here the CDR3 DNA reads TGTGCCAGCTCACCAGGGGTTGGCAATCAGCCCCAGCATTTT. This gives the protein CASSPGVGNQPQHF.

V usage is TRBV24-1 and J usage is TRBJ2-3, with D tentatively TRBD2 (6 bases). The CDR3 spans 14 residues. CDR1 and CDR2 from the germline V gene are KGHDR and SFDVKD. The V end was cut by 2 bases, the J end by 4 bases, with 9 bases between. Here the CDR3 reads CATSDWDFADTQYF. In nucleotides, the CDR3 is TGTGCCACCAGTGATTGGGACTTCGCAGATACGCAGTATTTT.

The rearrangement joins TRBV19 to TRBJ1-5; TRBD1 matches at 7 bases. After removal of 0 bases from V and 6 bases from J, the junction contained 5 bases not matched to a gene. The CDR3 is 15 residues long. Per the germline V gene, CDR1 is LNHDA and CDR2 is SQIVND (reference sequence). The CDR3 region has the DNA TGTGCCAGTAGTATAGATCAAGGGGGCAGTCAGCCCCAGCATTTT. Protein sequence: CASSIDQGGSQPQHF.

V gene TRBV5-1 combines with J gene TRBJ2-3, with 9 positions matching TRBD1. This CDR3 region has 14 residues. V gave up 7 bases and J gave up 5 bases; unmatched junction bases: 8. Looked up from germline, CDR1 is SGHRS and CDR2 is YFSETQ. CDR3 sequence (DNA): TGCGCCAGCTTTACGGGACAGGGACTAGATACGCAGTATTTT. Amino acid sequence: CASFTGQGLDTQYF.

The rearrangement joins TRBV6-5 to TRBJ2-1; 10 bases fit TRBD1. V lost 6 bases to trimming and J lost 6 bases; unmatched junction nucleotides: 5. Germline assignment: CDR1 MNHEY and CDR2 SVGAGI. The CDR3 length is 14 residues. The CDR3 sequence is CASRSGTGVNEQFF. As DNA, the CDR3 is TGTGCCAGCAGATCCGGGACAGGGGTCAATGAGCAGTTCTTC.

This chain joins TRBV24-1 and TRBJ2-5; a weak D match, TRBD2 (6 bases). CDR1 is KGHDR, CDR2 SFDVKD, per germline. The CDR3 runs 16 residues. The V end was cut by 3 bases, the J end by 5 bases, with 18 bases between. The CDR3 reads CATSDQALGSRETQYF. In nucleotides, the CDR3 is TGTGCCACCAGTGATCAAGCCCTCGGGAGTCGGGAGACCCAGTACTTC.

This clonotype was observed a single time. The V and J genes are TRBV28 and TRBJ2-5; 8 nucleotides line up with TRBD2. The V gene end was trimmed by 7 bases and the J gene end by 5 bases; junction bases not matched to a gene: 6. Germline V lookup: CDR1 MDHEN, CDR2 SYDVKM. The CDR3 runs to 13 residues. CDR3 loop: CASMSGRRETQYF. CDR3 in DNA: TGTGCCAGCATGAGCGGGAGAAGGGAGACCCAGTACTTC.

The chain has TRBV9 and TRBJ2-4; 9 nucleotides line up with TRBD1. Germline CDR1 SGDLS, CDR2 YYNGEE. The ends lost 4 bases at V and 7 bases at J; junction bases unmatched: 6. This CDR3 comprises 14 residues. DNA of the CDR3: TGTGCCAGCAGCATGACAGGGGGAAGCAACATTCAGTACTTC. The encoded protein is CASSMTGGSNIQYF.

V and J are TRBV13 and TRBJ2-7; no firm D call. This CDR3 is 13 amino acids long. V lost 6 bases and J lost 1, with 10 bases in between. The germline V gene encodes CDR1 PRHDT and CDR2 FYEKMQ (reference sequence). CDR3 in DNA: TGTGCCAGCAGTCTTAGTGGGTCCTACGAGCAGTACTTC. Amino acid sequence: CASSLSGSYEQYF.

CDR3 in DNA: TGTGCCAGCAGTGTGAGGGACCGAGAGTCCTACGAGCAGTACTTC. It specifies CASSVRDRESYEQYF. The V and J genes are TRBV2 and TRBJ2-7; perhaps D is TRBD1 or TRBD2 (5 bases each). Germline CDR1 and CDR2: SNHLY and FYNNEI. V was clipped by 4 bases and J by 1 base, with 14 bases between them. The CDR3 covers 15 residues.

The V and J genes are TRBV6-1 and TRBJ1-1; D remains unclear. The ends were cut back, 5 bases at V and 5 bases at J, with 18 bases in the middle. The germline V gene has CDR1 MNHNS and CDR2 SASEGT. This CDR3 spans 15 amino acids. CDR3 sequence reads: CASSLATGRRTEAFF. The CDR3 coding sequence is TGTGCCAGCAGTTTGGCCACGGGAAGAAGGACTGAAGCTTTCTTT.